The source of this T cell receptor (beta chain) is a study of shared clonotypes between healthy human individuals. This CDR3 region has 13 residues. V was shortened by 3 bases and J by 4 bases, with 9 bases between the two germline ends. From germline, CDR1 is KGHSH and CDR2 LQKENI. Notes on this clone: The sample contains more than one DNA sequence encoding this CDR3.

Per sorted-subset replicate PCR, input was approximately 180 ng DNA, representing 30,000 to 35,000 T cell genomes. Libraries were prepared by immunoSEQ multiplex PCR; TCRdb keeps only in-frame clonotypes and omits some of them. The sample holds approximately 530,000 clones, around 96% seen once. The CD4+ fraction was divided into a CD45RA+ naive subset and a CD45RA-negative memory subset. Sequenced sample: naive CD4+ T cells sorted from blood. Stated subset: CD45RA+ positively selected. The rearrangement uses TRBV18 and TRBJ1-2; D unresolved. The TCR originated in a woman aged 25 to 39 in good health. The CDR3 reads CASSPEDGYGYTF. In nucleotides, the CDR3 is TGTGCCAGCTCACCTGAGGACGGCTATGGCTACACCTTC.